This T cell receptor beta chain came from a study of CD8+CD57+ T cells in acquired aplastic anemia. Trimming took 3 bases from V and 7 from J; bases not matched to a gene: 11. The CDR3 sequence is 17 residues long. CDR1 and CDR2 (germline): SNHLY, FYNNEI. The authors sequenced patients whose flow cytometry had shown CD8+CD57+ cell expansion. It was genomic DNA that served as the template for profiling TCR beta VDJ and CDR3. From the reads, TCRdb called clonotypes with MiXCR, one entry per CDR3 protein. The sample records about 160,000 distinct CDR3 sequences, 40% to 50% being singletons. Sequencing was carried out using sorted CD4+, CD8+, or CD8+CD57+ T cells (not recorded which) from PBMCs. The genes are TRBV2 and TRBJ1-6; 8 bases fit TRBD1. The origin of this receptor is a human donor with aplastic anemia. CDR3 sequence: CASSDRGQTTINSPLHF. The CDR3 nucleotides read TGTGCCAGCAGTGACAGGGGGCAGACCACGATCAATTCACCCCTCCACTTT.